This T cell receptor beta chain comes out of a study of cytomegalovirus exposure and HLA in healthy donors. PCR amplification relied on 60 Vbeta primers (plus 13 Jbeta primers). The data were produced by immunoSEQ multiplex PCR, yet TCRdb's version contains in-frame clones alone and is incomplete. The data contain 55,000 to 70,000 clones, 55% to 70% of them seen just once; the ten biggest clones take up 3%. This CDR3 contains 13 residues. This TCR derives from a woman in her fifties or sixties in good health and CMV-seronegative. Input material: PBMCs. V gene TRBV21-1 combines with J gene TRBJ2-7; the table's D call TRBD1 went unverified against the DNA. TRBV21-1 is given as a pseudogene. The DNA for the CDR3 is TGTGCCAGCAACAGGCCGAGCTCCTACGAGCAGTACTTC. It translates to CASNRPSSYEQYF.